The rows below give T cell receptor beta chains drawn from one sample of a study of T cell responses to AZD1222 COVID-19 vaccine. Profiled with immunoSEQ multiplex PCR; TCRdb holds only in-frame clones, not every one. This sample yields approximately 120,000 clones, of which around 90% are seen a single time; about 13% belongs to the top ten. The material sequenced was peripheral blood, taken on day 0 of MenACWY control vaccination. These receptor sequences come from an adult in good health. Both conserved end residues are part of each CDR3. Each record gives: clone size, V gene, D gene, J gene, CDR3 DNA, CDR3 protein. A D gene is named only where the DNA matches it firmly. Rows give clone size only sometimes, using once, few, many, or a class for an expanded clone.

>few|TRBV7-2|NA|TRBJ1-6
TGTGCCAGCAGCTTAGTCCCTGAGGGCTCACCCCTCCACTTT
CASSLVPEGSPLHF
>NA|TRBV27|NA|TRBJ2-3
TGTGCCAGCAGCCGGTCGACAAAGGGCACAGATACGCAGTATTTT
CASSRSTKGTDTQYF
>NA|TRBV3-1/TRBV3-2|NA|TRBJ2-4
TGTGCCAGCAGCCAAGTTTGGGGGGCGGTCAAAAACATTCAGTACTTC
CASSQVWGAVKNIQYF
>NA|TRBV28|NA|TRBJ2-5
TGTGCCAGCAGGCGGGACTCTTCGTACCAAGAGACCCAGTACTTC
CASRRDSSYQETQYF
>NA|TRBV12-3/TRBV12-4|NA|TRBJ1-2
TGTGCCAGCAGTCCGGACAGCTATGGCTACACCTTC
CASSPDSYGYTF
>NA|TRBV11-3|NA|TRBJ2-3
TGTGCCAGCAGCTCAGGGGCAAAAGATACGCAGTATTTT
CASSSGAKDTQYF
>NA|TRBV2|NA|TRBJ2-3
TGTGCCAGCAGTCCCCCGGGGACTAGCACAGATACGCAGTATTTT
CASSPPGTSTDTQYF
>NA|TRBV5-6|NA|TRBJ1-2
TGTGCCAGCAGCGCTGGGGACAAGGACTCCGGCTACACCTTC
CASSAGDKDSGYTF
>NA|TRBV28|TRBD1|TRBJ2-7
TGTGCCAGCAGACAGGGGTACGAGCAGTACTTC
CASRQGYEQYF
>NA|TRBV6-5|NA|TRBJ2-7
TGTGCCAGCAGTTACAAGGACAGATTCTACGAGCAGTACTTC
CASSYKDRFYEQYF
>NA|TRBV20-1|NA|TRBJ1-1
TGCAGTGCTAGTCAAGTCATCCGGACTGAAGCTTTCTTT
CSASQVIRTEAFF
>NA|TRBV12-3/TRBV12-4|NA|TRBJ1-2
TGTGCCAGCAGCCCCGGCGTTAACTATGGCTACACCTTC
CASSPGVNYGYTF
>NA|TRBV4-1|TRBD1|TRBJ1-5
TGCGCCAGCAGCCAAATTCAGAGGACAGGGCCGAATCAGCCCCAGCATTTT
CASSQIQRTGPNQPQHF
>NA|TRBV5-1|NA|TRBJ2-2
TGCGCCAGCAGCTTGGCTCCGGGCACCGGGGAGCTGTTTTTT
CASSLAPGTGELFF
>NA|TRBV4-3|NA|TRBJ2-5
TGCGCCAGCAGCCAAGATCGGGGGAGGTCGGAGACCCAGTACTTC
CASSQDRGRSETQYF
>NA|TRBV6-2/TRBV6-3|TRBD2|TRBJ2-1
TGTGCCAGCAGCAGGGAGGGCGGGAATGAGCAGTTCTTC
CASSREGGNEQFF
>NA|TRBV11-2|NA|TRBJ1-3
TGTGCCAGCAGCTTAGGGTGGTCAGCCGGAAACACCATATATTTT
CASSLGWSAGNTIYF
>NA|TRBV6-5|NA|TRBJ1-4
TGTGCCAGCAGTTACTCGCAGGGGCTGTCTGAAAAACTGTTTTTT
CASSYSQGLSEKLFF
>NA|TRBV7-2|NA|TRBJ2-5
TGTGCCAGCAGCTTAGTGACAGCAACCCAAGAGACCCAGTACTTC
CASSLVTATQETQYF
>NA|TRBV7-9|TRBD2|TRBJ2-1
TGTGCCAGCAGCTTACAAGCGGGAGATTTCCACAATGAGCAGTTCTTC
CASSLQAGDFHNEQFF
>NA|TRBV3-1/TRBV3-2|NA|TRBJ1-2
TGTGCCAGCAGCCCGGACGGAAGCTATGGCTACACCTTC
CASSPDGSYGYTF
>once|TRBV12-3/TRBV12-4|NA|TRBJ1-1
TGTGCCAGCAGTTTTGGAGGTTCTCTGGAAGCTTTCTTT
CASSFGGSLEAFF
>NA|TRBV5-6|TRBD1|TRBJ1-5
TGTGCCAGCAGCTTGTTTTCCGGGACAGGCTATCAGCCCCAGCATTTT
CASSLFSGTGYQPQHF
>NA|TRBV5-5|NA|TRBJ1-5
TGTGCCAGCAGCCTCACAGGTTCTTATCAGCCCCAGCATTTT
CASSLTGSYQPQHF
>NA|TRBV7-9|NA|TRBJ1-2
TGTGCCAGCAGCCCAGGTCCTGTCGGGGGCGATGGCTACACCTTC
CASSPGPVGGDGYTF
>NA|TRBV12-3/TRBV12-4|TRBD1|TRBJ2-7
TGTGCCAGCAGCCGGGACAGCTCCTACGAGCAGTACTTC
CASSRDSSYEQYF